The present T cell receptor (beta chain) was sequenced within a study of blood T cells in healthy people across ages. Across the study: About one barcoded TCR beta cDNA was captured per two T cells.

In the case of this clonotype: Its antigen is currently unknown.

Isolation yielded PBMCs, at least 7 million per sample, in every case. Primed by a sample-barcoded 5' primer and a J-beta primer mix, a second PCR proceeded for about 6 to 12 cycles. In TCRdb, the 5' RACE reads were re-called with MiXCR into one record per CDR3 protein. The data show fewer than 1.5 million distinct CDR3 sequences, approximately 38% seen once. Study findings and constraints: Estimated diversity, derived from one million T cells, was regarded as an underestimate. A roughly linear fall in TCR beta diversity per million T cells was seen with increasing age.

There are 16 residues in the CDR3. Trimming left V 2 bases short and J 6 bases short, with 18 bases between. Germline-derived CDR1 and CDR2 are MNHEY and SVGEGT. The chain joins TRBV6-2 or TRBV6-3 to TRBJ2-3, with unresolved D. The sequencing input was blood. The sequence was collected from a woman aged 18-29 years in good health. The CDR3 region has the DNA TGTGCCAGCAGTTACGCAGTGGGCCGCCCCTCCGATACGCAGTATTTT. Its protein product is CASSYAVGRPSDTQYF.